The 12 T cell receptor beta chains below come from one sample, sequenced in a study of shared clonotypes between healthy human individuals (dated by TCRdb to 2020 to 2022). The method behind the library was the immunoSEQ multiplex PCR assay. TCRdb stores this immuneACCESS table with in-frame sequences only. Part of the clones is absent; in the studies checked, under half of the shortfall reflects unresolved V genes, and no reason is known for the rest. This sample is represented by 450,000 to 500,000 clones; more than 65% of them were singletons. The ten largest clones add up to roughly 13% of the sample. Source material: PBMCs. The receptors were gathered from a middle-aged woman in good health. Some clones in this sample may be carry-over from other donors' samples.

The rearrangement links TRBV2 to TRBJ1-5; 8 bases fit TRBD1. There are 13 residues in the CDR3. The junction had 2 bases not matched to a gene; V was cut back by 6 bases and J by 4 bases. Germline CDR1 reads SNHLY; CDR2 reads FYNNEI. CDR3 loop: CASRGQVNQPQHF. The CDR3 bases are TGTGCCAGCAGGGGACAGGTGAATCAGCCCCAGCATTTT.

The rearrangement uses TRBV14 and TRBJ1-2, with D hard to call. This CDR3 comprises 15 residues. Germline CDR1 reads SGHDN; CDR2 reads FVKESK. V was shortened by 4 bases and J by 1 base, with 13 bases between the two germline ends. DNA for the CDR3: TGTGCCAGCAGCCCACACACAGCGATTAACTATGGCTACACCTTC. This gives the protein CASSPHTAINYGYTF.

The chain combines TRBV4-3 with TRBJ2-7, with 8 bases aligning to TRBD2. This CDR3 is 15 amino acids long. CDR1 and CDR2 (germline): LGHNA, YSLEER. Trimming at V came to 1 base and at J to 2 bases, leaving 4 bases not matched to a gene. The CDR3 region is CASSQGGTRAYEQYF. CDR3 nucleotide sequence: TGCGCCAGCAGCCAAGGGGGGACTAGGGCCTACGAGCAGTACTTC.

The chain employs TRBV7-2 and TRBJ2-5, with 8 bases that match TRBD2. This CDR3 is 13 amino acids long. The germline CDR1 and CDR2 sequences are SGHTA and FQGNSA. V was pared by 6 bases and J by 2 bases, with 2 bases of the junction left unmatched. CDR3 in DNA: TGTGCCAGCAGTATAGCGGGACAAGAGACCCAGTACTTC. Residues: CASSIAGQETQYF.

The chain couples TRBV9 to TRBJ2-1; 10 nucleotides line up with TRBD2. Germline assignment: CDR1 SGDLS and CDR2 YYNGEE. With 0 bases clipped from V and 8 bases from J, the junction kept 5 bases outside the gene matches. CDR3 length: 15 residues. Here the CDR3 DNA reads TGTGCCAGCAGCGTAGGTCTAGCGGGAGCCTATGAGCAGTTCTTC. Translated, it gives CASSVGLAGAYEQFF.

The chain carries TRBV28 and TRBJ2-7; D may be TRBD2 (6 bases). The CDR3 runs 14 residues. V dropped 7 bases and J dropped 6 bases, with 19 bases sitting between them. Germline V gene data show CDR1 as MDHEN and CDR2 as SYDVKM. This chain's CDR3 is CASTLSGEGGEQYF. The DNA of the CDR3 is TGTGCCAGCACCCTAAGCGGCGAGGGAGGCGAGCAGTACTTC.

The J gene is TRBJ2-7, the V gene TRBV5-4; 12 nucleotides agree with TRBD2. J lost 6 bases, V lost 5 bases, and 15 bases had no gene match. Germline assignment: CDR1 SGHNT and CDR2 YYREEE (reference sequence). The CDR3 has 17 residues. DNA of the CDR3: TGTGCCAGCAGGAACCCCGAGACTAGCGGGAGATCGGGCGAGCAGTACTTC. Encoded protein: CASRNPETSGRSGEQYF.

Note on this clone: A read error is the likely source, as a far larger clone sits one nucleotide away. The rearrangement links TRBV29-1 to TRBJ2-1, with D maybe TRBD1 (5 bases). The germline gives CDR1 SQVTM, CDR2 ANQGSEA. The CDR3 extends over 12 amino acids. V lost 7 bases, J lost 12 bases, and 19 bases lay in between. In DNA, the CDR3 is TGCAGCGCTGGGTTTGGAGCCCAGGGGCAGTTCTTC. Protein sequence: CSAGFGAQGQFF.

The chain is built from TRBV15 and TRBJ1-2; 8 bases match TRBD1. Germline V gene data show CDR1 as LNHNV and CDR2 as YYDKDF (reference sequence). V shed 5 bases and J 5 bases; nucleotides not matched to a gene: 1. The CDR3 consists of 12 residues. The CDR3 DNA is TGTGCCACCAGCGGACAGGGTTATGGCTACACCTTC. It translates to CATSGQGYGYTF.

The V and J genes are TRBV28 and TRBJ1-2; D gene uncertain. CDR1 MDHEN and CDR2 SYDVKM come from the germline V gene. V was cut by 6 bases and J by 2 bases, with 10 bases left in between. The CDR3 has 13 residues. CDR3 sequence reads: CASSFAGNYGYTF. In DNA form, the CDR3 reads TGTGCCAGCAGCTTTGCGGGGAACTATGGCTACACCTTC.

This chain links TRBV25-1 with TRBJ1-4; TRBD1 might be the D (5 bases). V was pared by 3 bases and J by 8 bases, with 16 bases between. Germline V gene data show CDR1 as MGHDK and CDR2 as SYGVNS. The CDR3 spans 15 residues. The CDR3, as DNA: TGTGCCAGCAGTGACAGGGAGGGTGGCAGGGAAAAACTGTTTTTT. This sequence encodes CASSDREGGREKLFF.

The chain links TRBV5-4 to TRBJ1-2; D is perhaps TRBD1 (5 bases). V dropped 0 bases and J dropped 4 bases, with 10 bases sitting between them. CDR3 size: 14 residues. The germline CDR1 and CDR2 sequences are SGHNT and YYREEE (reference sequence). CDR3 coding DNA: TGTGCCAGCAGCTTGGCCAGACAGCCCTATGGCTACACCTTC. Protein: CASSLARQPYGYTF. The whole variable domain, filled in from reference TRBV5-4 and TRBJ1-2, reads ETGVTQSPTHLIKTRGQQVTLRCSSQSGHNTVSWYQQALGQGPQFIFQYYREEENGRGNFPPRFSGLQFPNYSSELNVNALELDDSALYLCASSLARQPYGYTFGSGTRLTVV.